The clone carrying this T cell receptor (beta chain) was found a few times. As yet, its antigen is unknown. This sample was taken from a study of T cell repertoires in cytomegalovirus infection. Turning to the study itself: Indications of both CMV infection and matching HLA type were provided by public TCR beta signatures. Study-wide findings and caveats: Clonotypes of TCR beta that were HLA-C-restricted and CMV-specific dominated the ex vivo response. People with CMV and the relevant HLA were identified by cumulative public TCR beta family frequency.

This CDR3 is 14 amino acids long. CDR1 is DFQATT, CDR2 SNEGSKA, per germline (reference sequence). Trimming shortened V by 6 bases and J by 5 bases, and 16 bases separated the two germline ends. TCRdb itself ran the reads through MiXCR, one entry per CDR3 protein. The table shows 400,000 to 600,000 distinct CDR3 sequences, with approximately 46% occurring only once. The input for sequencing was cultured PBMCs, taken from culture after CMV antigen stimulation. This chain links TRBV20-1 with TRBJ2-2; weak D call: TRBD2 (8 bases). The source is a human donor in good health (CMV status not recorded). Some clones in this sample may be carry-over from other donors' samples. CDR3 coding DNA: TGCAGTGCCAGGGGGACTAGGGGTACCGGGGAGCTGTTTTTT. Translating it yields CSARGTRGTGELFF.